The clone carrying this TCR beta chain was seen just once. This specimen belongs to a study of blood T cell repertoires in COVID-19. Study-level information: The origin of the acute and convalescent COVID-19 samples was the United States, Italy and Spain.

Participant ages covered 18 to 89 years across 24 US areas. In the authors' workflow: Amplification with reference gene primers provided the estimates of nucleated cell counts. Clones were read by immunoSEQ multiplex PCR, and TCRdb kept only the in-frame ones, dropping some. That table is the source of V, J and clone size, and D and trimming were worked out from the DNA. The table records around 360,000 clones, more than 85% of them present only once. In germline, CDR1 is KGHSH, CDR2 LQKENI. V shed 3 bases and J shed 10 bases, with 15 bases lying between them. This CDR3 spans 13 amino acids. The V gene is TRBV18, the J gene TRBJ1-1, with D perhaps TRBD1 (5 bases). This clonotype was obtained from a woman between 25 and 40 years old who had recovered from COVID-19. Sequenced input: PBMCs or T cells enriched from blood (not recorded which). The CDR3 protein is CASSPGQGQVAFF. The CDR3 DNA is TGTGCCAGCTCACCGGGGCAGGGTCAGGTAGCTTTCTTT.